The next 30 T cell receptor beta chains were all read from a single sample in a study of response to subunit inactivated influenza vaccine. TCRdb analysed the RT-PCR reads with MiXCR anew, one entry per CDR3 protein. The sample has some 850,000 distinct CDR3 sequences, about 18% seen once. The sequencing used PBMCs from blood, collected about 5 days after vaccination. The receptors come from a man aged 45-65 years who received an inactivated influenza vaccine.

This clonotype came up a few times. The J gene is TRBJ2-5, the V gene TRBV29-1; D possibly corresponds to TRBD1 (5 bases). This CDR3 contains 13 residues. Per germline, CDR1 SQVTM and CDR2 ANQGSEA. V was trimmed by 5 bases and J by 3 bases, leaving 13 bases between them. The CDR3 sequence: CSVYGHKKETQYF. Written as DNA, the CDR3 is TGCAGCGTTTACGGACATAAGAAAGAGACCCAGTACTTC.

The gene calls are TRBV27 and TRBJ2-5; TRBD1 aligns across 7 bases. Germline lookup yields CDR1 MNHEY and CDR2 SMNVEV (reference sequence). The CDR3 extends over 15 amino acids. J was trimmed by 7 bases and V by 5 bases; bases with no gene match: 13. CDR3 residues: CASSPATGKRGTQYF. As DNA, the CDR3 is TGTGCCAGCAGTCCCGCGACAGGGAAAAGGGGGACCCAGTACTTC.

This clonotype was detected only a few times. V gene TRBV20-1 combines with J gene TRBJ1-6; D remains ambiguous. V was shortened by 3 bases and J by 0 bases, with 12 bases between the two germline ends. The germline gives CDR1 DFQATT, CDR2 SNEGSKA (reference sequence). CDR3 length: 16 amino acids. CDR3 residues: CSASNAVSSYNSPLHF. The CDR3 bases are TGCAGTGCTAGTAACGCAGTGAGCTCCTATAATTCACCCCTCCACTTT.

This clonotype was counted between two and nine times. This rearrangement joins TRBV28 to TRBJ1-1; no clear D. Trimming pared 2 bases from V and 2 bases from J, leaving 6 bases between. This CDR3 contains 13 residues. The V gene's germline CDR1 is MDHEN and CDR2 SYDVKM. CDR3 coding DNA: TGTGCCAGCAGTTTACCCACCAACACTGAAGCTTTCTTT. Its translation is CASSLPTNTEAFF.

This clonotype has at least ten counts. This rearrangement joins TRBV6-5 to TRBJ2-3, with D hard to call. The CDR3 runs to 15 residues. V was cut by 0 bases and J by 0 bases, with 7 bases left in between. Looked up from germline, CDR1 is MNHEY and CDR2 is SVGAGI. In nucleotides, the CDR3 is TGTGCCAGCAGTTACTCCAGACCTAGCACAGATACGCAGTATTTT. Amino acid sequence: CASSYSRPSTDTQYF.

J is TRBJ2-1 and V is TRBV5-1; no definite D call. Deletions cut 4 bases from V and 2 bases from J, with 16 bases between. Germline CDR1 is SGHRS and CDR2 is YFSETQ. The CDR3 has 16 residues. The CDR3 DNA reads as TGCGCCAGCAGCCCGACCGCGACAAGAGCCTACAATGAGCAGTTCTTC. It specifies CASSPTATRAYNEQFF.

The CDR3 DNA is TGTGCCAGCAGCCGTAGTCCCACAGGGGCGAGCGGCTACACCTTC. Translated, it gives CASSRSPTGASGYTF. The V call is TRBV9, the J call TRBJ1-2; 7 nucleotides match TRBD1. CDR1 and CDR2 (germline): SGDLS, YYNGEE. The CDR3 is 15 amino acids. V shed 4 bases, J shed 8 bases, and the junction held 14 bases outside the gene matches.

This sequence joins TRBV18 and TRBJ2-5, with D perhaps matching TRBD2 (5 bases). CDR1 is KGHSH, CDR2 LQKENI, per germline. This CDR3 spans 14 amino acids. Between the trimmed V and J ends, which lost 1 base and 4 bases, there was a span of 10 bases. For the CDR3, the DNA is TGTGCCAGCTCACCACTGTCGGCGGGAGAGACCCAGTACTTC. This translates into CASSPLSAGETQYF. Looking up the rest from reference TRBV18 and TRBJ2-5 gives the full variable domain: NAGVMQNPRHLVRRRGQEARLRCSPMKGHSHVYWYRQLPEEGLKFMVYLQKENIIDESGMPKERFSAEFPKEGPSILRIQQVVRGDSAAYFCASSPLSAGETQYFGPGTRLLVL.

This chain joins TRBV20-1 and TRBJ2-1; 14 bases are a match to TRBD2. The CDR3 totals 16 residues. Germline V gives CDR1 DFQATT, CDR2 SNEGSKA (reference sequence). Unmatched junction bases numbered 5, after V lost 6 bases and J lost 1 base. CDR3 sequence reads: CSAPGTSGRSYNEQFF. CDR3 nucleotides: TGCAGTGCCCCGGGGACTAGCGGGAGATCCTACAATGAGCAGTTCTTC.

This clonotype was seen only a few times. The gene calls are TRBV6-2 or TRBV6-3 and TRBJ2-3, with D hard to call. Germline V CDR1 and CDR2: MNHEY, SVGEGT. Trimming shortened V by 3 bases and J by 5 bases, and 3 bases separated the two germline ends. The CDR3 has 11 residues. The CDR3 region has the DNA TGTGCCAGCAGTTATATAGATACGCAGTATTTT. Protein product: CASSYIDTQYF.

This clonotype was counted ten times or more. The chain uses TRBV4-1 and TRBJ1-3; D not resolved. Trimming left V 0 bases short and J 8 bases short, with 11 bases between. Germline V gene sequence: CDR1 MGHRA, CDR2 YSYEKL. The CDR3 runs 14 residues. DNA of the CDR3: TGCGCCAGCAGCCAAGATCCCCGTGCGGACACCATATATTTT. Residues: CASSQDPRADTIYF.

This clonotype was counted between two and nine times. The gene calls are TRBV20-1 and TRBJ2-7; no clear D. CDR1 and CDR2 from the germline V gene are DFQATT and SNEGSKA (reference sequence). CDR3 length: 14 amino acids. Trimming removed 6 bases from V and 4 bases from J, with 19 bases in between. The DNA for the CDR3 is TGCAGTGCAAGGAGCAAATGGACGGTATACGAGCAGTACTTC. It specifies CSARSKWTVYEQYF.

The genes are TRBV9 and TRBJ2-2, with 7 bases aligning to TRBD2. Germline V lookup: CDR1 SGDLS, CDR2 YYNGEE. The CDR3 has 16 residues. V trimming: 0 bases; J trimming: 5 bases; junction bases outside the gene matches: 7. The CDR3: CASSVGSGGLTGELFF. Written as DNA, the CDR3 is TGTGCCAGCAGCGTAGGATCCGGGGGGTTGACCGGGGAGCTGTTTTTT.

This clonotype has at least ten counts. The V call is TRBV20-1, the J call TRBJ1-5, with D hard to call. CDR1 is DFQATT, CDR2 SNEGSKA, per germline (reference sequence). Trimming left V 0 bases short and J 4 bases short, with 4 bases between. The CDR3 length is 12 residues. The DNA of the CDR3 is TGCAGTGCTAGAGATACAAATCAGCCCCAGCATTTT. Translating it yields CSARDTNQPQHF.

The chain couples TRBV2 to TRBJ2-5; no firm D call. CDR3 size: 11 residues. Germline V gene data show CDR1 as SNHLY and CDR2 as FYNNEI. The V gene lost 3 bases and the J gene lost 8 bases, with 7 bases spanning the gap. CDR3 DNA sequence: TGTGCCAGCAGTGACGCCCTCACCCAGTACTTC. This sequence encodes CASSDALTQYF.

This chain joins TRBV7-8 and TRBJ2-3, with D unresolved. The CDR3 length is 14 residues. The V gene lost 7 bases and the J gene lost 0 bases, with 11 bases spanning the gap. Germline CDR1 is SGHVS and CDR2 is FQNEAQ. The CDR3 bases are TGTGCCAGCAAGGTTTATTTGAGCACAGATACGCAGTATTTT. It translates to CASKVYLSTDTQYF.

This clonotype was picked up a small number of times. CDR3 amino acids: CSARLVAEQFF. The DNA of the CDR3 is TGCAGTGCTAGACTCGTGGCTGAGCAGTTCTTC. This chain links TRBV20-1 with TRBJ2-1; no clear D. V lost 2 bases and J lost 9, with 8 bases in between. Germline CDR1 is DFQATT and CDR2 is SNEGSKA (reference sequence). The CDR3 has 11 amino acids.

The CDR3 DNA reads as TGTGCCAGCAGCCTCCAGACGAGGGACACTGAAGCTTTCTTT. This codes for CASSLQTRDTEAFF. This chain connects TRBV3-1 to TRBJ1-1; D is undetermined. Germline CDR1 reads LGHDT; CDR2 reads YNNKEL (reference sequence). This CDR3 has 14 amino acids. The V end was cut by 4 bases, the J end by 3 bases, with 12 bases between.

This clonotype was seen repeatedly, ten times or more. CDR3 protein: CASSSVGRLRTGELFF. In nucleotides, the CDR3 is TGTGCCAGCAGCTCCGTAGGGCGACTTCGCACCGGGGAGCTGTTTTTT. The gene calls are TRBV11-2 and TRBJ2-2; D unclear. Germline V CDR1 and CDR2: SGHAT, FQNNGV. The CDR3 has 16 residues. The V end was cut by 4 bases, the J end by 4 bases, with 16 bases between.

J is TRBJ2-1 and V is TRBV20-1, with 11 bases matching TRBD2. The CDR3 consists of 16 residues. The ends lost 3 bases at V and 5 bases at J; junction bases unmatched: 9. Germline CDR1 DFQATT, CDR2 SNEGSKA (reference sequence). The CDR3 coding sequence is TGCAGTGCTAGCGCTCTAGCGGGAGGCAGGCACAATGAGCAGTTCTTC. It codes for CSASALAGGRHNEQFF.

This clonotype was counted at least ten times. The chain employs TRBV20-1 and TRBJ2-3; 11 positions match TRBD2. The CDR3 is 11 amino acids. Germline CDR1 reads DFQATT; CDR2 reads SNEGSKA (reference sequence). CDR3 residues: CLAGGLGTQYF. The CDR3 DNA reads TGCTTAGCGGGAGGGCTGGGTACGCAGTATTTT.

Ten or more counts support this clonotype. The V and J genes are TRBV29-1 and TRBJ2-2; TRBD1 might be the D (5 bases). The germline CDR1 and CDR2 sequences are SQVTM and ANQGSEA. The V and J ends lost 7 bases and 0 bases respectively, with 12 bases between them. This CDR3 is 14 amino acids long. The CDR3 bases are TGCAGCGCCAAGGGGCTTTCGAACACCGGGGAGCTGTTTTTT. This encodes CSAKGLSNTGELFF.

V gene TRBV29-1 combines with J gene TRBJ2-7; TRBD1 might be the D (5 bases). Per the germline V gene, CDR1 is SQVTM and CDR2 is ANQGSEA. Deletions cut 5 bases from V and 0 bases from J, with 11 bases between. This CDR3 comprises 13 residues. The CDR3: CSVKTTASYEQYF. The CDR3 nucleotides are TGCAGCGTTAAGACGACAGCCTCCTACGAGCAGTACTTC.

The V gene is TRBV5-5, the J gene TRBJ2-2, with D possibly matching TRBD2 (5 bases). Germline lookup yields CDR1 SGHKS and CDR2 YYEKEE (reference sequence). V lost 5 bases to trimming and J lost 3 bases, with 11 bases between them. The CDR3 length is 14 residues. CDR3 nucleotide sequence: TGTGCCAGCAGGTCCTATAGCGACACCGGGGAGCTGTTTTTT. Translating gives CASRSYSDTGELFF.

This clonotype was observed a handful of times. The chain is built from TRBV6-5 and TRBJ2-7; TRBD2 matches 14 bases. This CDR3 has 16 residues. The germline CDR1 and CDR2 sequences are MNHEY and SVGAGI. V dropped 4 bases and J dropped 1; count of bases not matched to a gene: 3. This chain's CDR3 is CASSFGTSGSSYEQYF. The CDR3 DNA follows: TGTGCCAGCAGTTTCGGGACTAGCGGGAGTTCCTACGAGCAGTACTTC.

This clonotype was picked up a small number of times. The V call is TRBV25-1, the J call TRBJ2-3, with D maybe TRBD1 (5 bases). The germline CDR1 and CDR2 sequences are MGHDK and SYGVNS. V was shortened by 3 bases and J by 4 bases, with 8 bases between the two germline ends. The CDR3 totals 13 residues. The CDR3 here is CASSDPGPDTQYF. The CDR3 coding sequence is TGTGCCAGCAGTGATCCAGGGCCAGATACGCAGTATTTT.

The table lists this clonotype with a few counts. V and J are TRBV7-3 and TRBJ2-3; 8 nucleotides agree with TRBD2. Unmatched junction bases numbered 13, after V lost 6 bases and J lost 5 bases. CDR3 size: 16 residues. CDR1 is SGHTA, CDR2 FQGTGA, per germline. The CDR3 here is CASSSRPGLGEDTQYF. CDR3 bases: TGTGCCAGCAGTTCTCGCCCGGGACTAGGAGAAGATACGCAGTATTTT.

For this clonotype: The junction shows a germline mismatch at one end, possibly a read error. The CDR3 nucleotides read TGTGCCATCCGGCAGGGAGGTTACACCGGGGAGCTGTGTTTT. Amino acids: CAIRQGGYTGELCF. V and J are TRBV10-3 and TRBJ2-2, with a weak D call TRBD2 (6 bases). Germline CDR1 ENHRY, CDR2 SYGVKD. The length of the CDR3 is 14 residues.

In this sample, this clonotype turned up many times. The rearrangement joins TRBV29-1 to TRBJ2-1; 9 bases are a match to TRBD1. Looked up from germline, CDR1 is SQVTM and CDR2 is ANQGSEA. V lost 7 bases to trimming and J lost 4 bases; unmatched junction nucleotides: 8. The CDR3 contains 14 residues. The CDR3 is CSGRDRGLYNEQFF. DNA for the CDR3: TGCAGCGGTCGCGACAGGGGGTTATACAATGAGCAGTTCTTC.

This clonotype occurred a few times. The J gene is TRBJ2-7, the V gene TRBV4-2; D could derive from TRBD1 or TRBD2 (6 bases each). CDR1 and CDR2 (germline): LGHNA, YNFKEQ. V dropped 1 base and J dropped 3 bases, with 13 bases sitting between them. The CDR3 is 15 residues long. The CDR3 region is CASSQVGGKIYEQYF. The CDR3 nucleotides read TGTGCCAGCAGCCAAGTAGGGGGGAAGATCTACGAGCAGTACTTC.